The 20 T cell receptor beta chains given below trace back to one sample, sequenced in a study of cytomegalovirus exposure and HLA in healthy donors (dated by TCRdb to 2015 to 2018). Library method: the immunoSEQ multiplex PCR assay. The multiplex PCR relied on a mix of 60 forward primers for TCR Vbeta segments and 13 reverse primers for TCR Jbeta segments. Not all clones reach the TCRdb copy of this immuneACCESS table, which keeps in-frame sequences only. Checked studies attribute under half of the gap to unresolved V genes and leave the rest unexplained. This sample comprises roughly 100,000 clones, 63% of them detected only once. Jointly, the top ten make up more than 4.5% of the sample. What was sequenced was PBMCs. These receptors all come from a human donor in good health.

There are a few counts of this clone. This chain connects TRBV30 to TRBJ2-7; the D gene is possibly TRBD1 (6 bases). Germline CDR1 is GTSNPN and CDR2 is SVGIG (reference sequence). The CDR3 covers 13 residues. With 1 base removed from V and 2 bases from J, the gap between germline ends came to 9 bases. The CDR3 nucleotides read TGTGCCTGGAGTGGGACAGAGCCCTACGAGCAGTACTTC. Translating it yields CAWSGTEPYEQYF.

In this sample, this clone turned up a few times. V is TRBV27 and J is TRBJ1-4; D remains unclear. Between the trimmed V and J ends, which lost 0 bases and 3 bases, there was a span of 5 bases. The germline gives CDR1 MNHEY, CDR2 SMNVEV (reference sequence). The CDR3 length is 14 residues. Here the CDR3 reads CASSLSLANEKLFF. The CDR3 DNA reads TGTGCCAGCAGTTTATCCCTAGCTAATGAAAAACTGTTTTTT.

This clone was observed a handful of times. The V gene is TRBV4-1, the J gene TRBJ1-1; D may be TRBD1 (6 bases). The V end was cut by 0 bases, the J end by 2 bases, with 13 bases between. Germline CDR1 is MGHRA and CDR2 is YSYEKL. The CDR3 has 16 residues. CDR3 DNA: TGCGCCAGCAGCCAAGATTGGACAGATATTAACACTGAAGCTTTCTTT. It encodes CASSQDWTDINTEAFF.

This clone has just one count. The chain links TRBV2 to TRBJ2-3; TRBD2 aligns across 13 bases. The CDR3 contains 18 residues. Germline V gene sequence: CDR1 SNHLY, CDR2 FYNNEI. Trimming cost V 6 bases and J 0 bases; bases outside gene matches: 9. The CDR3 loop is CASRGGLAGHFSTDTQYF. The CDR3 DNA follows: TGTGCCAGCAGAGGGGGACTAGCGGGACACTTTAGCACAGATACGCAGTATTTT.

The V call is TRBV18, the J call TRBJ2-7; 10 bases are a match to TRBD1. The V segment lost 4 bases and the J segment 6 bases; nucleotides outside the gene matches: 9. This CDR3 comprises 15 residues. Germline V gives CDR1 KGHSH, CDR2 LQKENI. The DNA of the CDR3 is TGTGCCAGCTCACAGGGACAGGGGATTTTTACCGAGCAGTACTTC. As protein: CASSQGQGIFTEQYF.

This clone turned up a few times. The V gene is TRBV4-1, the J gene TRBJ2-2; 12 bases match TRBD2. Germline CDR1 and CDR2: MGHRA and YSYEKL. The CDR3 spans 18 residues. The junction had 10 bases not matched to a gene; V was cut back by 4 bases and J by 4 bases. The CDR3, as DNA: TGCGCCAGCAGCCGGGGATCTAGCGGGAGGGCCTCCACCGGGGAGCTGTTTTTT. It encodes CASSRGSSGRASTGELFF.

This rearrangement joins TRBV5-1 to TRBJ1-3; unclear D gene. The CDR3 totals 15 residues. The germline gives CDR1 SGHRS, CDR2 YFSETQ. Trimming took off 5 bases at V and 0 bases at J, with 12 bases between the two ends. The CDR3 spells CASRETGISGNTIYF. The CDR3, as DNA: TGCGCCAGCAGAGAGACGGGGATCTCTGGAAACACCATATATTTT. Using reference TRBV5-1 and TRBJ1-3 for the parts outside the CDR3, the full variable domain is KAGVTQTPRYLIKTRGQQVTLSCSPISGHRSVSWYQQTPGQGLQFLFEYFSETQRNKGNFPGRFSGRQFSNSRSEMNVSTLELGDSALYLCASRETGISGNTIYFGEGSWLTVV.

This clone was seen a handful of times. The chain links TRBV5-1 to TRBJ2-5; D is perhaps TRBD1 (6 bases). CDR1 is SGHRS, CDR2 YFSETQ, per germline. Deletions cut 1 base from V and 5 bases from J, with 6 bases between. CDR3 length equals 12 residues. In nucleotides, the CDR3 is TGCGCCAGCAGCTTGACAGGGGAGACCCAGTACTTC. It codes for CASSLTGETQYF. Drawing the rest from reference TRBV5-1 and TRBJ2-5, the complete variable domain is KAGVTQTPRYLIKTRGQQVTLSCSPISGHRSVSWYQQTPGQGLQFLFEYFSETQRNKGNFPGRFSGRQFSNSRSEMNVSTLELGDSALYLCASSLTGETQYFGPGTRLLVL.

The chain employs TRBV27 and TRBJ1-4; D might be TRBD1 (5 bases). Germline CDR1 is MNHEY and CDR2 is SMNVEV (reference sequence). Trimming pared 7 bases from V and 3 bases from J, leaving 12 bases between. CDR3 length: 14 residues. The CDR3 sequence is CASKSGLSNEKLFF. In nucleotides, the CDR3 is TGTGCCAGCAAGTCAGGGTTGTCTAATGAAAAACTGTTTTTT.

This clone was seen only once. CDR3 protein: CASSQGWIVGHEQFF. The CDR3 nucleotides read TGCGCCAGCAGCCAAGGGTGGATAGTGGGCCATGAGCAGTTCTTC. This chain connects TRBV4-1 to TRBJ2-1, with D unresolved. In germline, CDR1 is MGHRA, CDR2 YSYEKL. V lost 1 base and J lost 8, with 15 bases in between. The length of the CDR3 is 15 residues.

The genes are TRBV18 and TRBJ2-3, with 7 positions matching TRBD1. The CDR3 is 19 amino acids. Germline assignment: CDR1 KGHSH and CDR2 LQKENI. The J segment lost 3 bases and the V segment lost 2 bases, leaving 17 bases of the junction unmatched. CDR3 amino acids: CASSPMGQLTGEVTDTQYF. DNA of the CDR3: TGTGCCAGCTCACCAATGGGGCAACTTACAGGGGAAGTGACAGATACGCAGTATTTT.

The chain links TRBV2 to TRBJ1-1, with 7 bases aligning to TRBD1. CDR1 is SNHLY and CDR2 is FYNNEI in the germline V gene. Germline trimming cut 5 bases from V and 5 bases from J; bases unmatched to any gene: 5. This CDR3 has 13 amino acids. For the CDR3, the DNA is TGTGCCAGCAGTACAGGGGTATGGACTGAAGCTTTCTTT. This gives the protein CASSTGVWTEAFF.

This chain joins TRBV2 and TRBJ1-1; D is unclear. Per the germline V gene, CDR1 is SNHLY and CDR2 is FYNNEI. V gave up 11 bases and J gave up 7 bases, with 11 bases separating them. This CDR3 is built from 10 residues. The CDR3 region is CARRPGEAFF. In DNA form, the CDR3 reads TGTGCCCGGCGTCCGGGTGAAGCTTTCTTT. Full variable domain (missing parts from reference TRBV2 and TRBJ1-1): EPEVTQTPSHQVTQMGQEVILRCVPISNHLYFYWYRQILGQKVEFLVSFYNNEISEKSEIFDDQFSVERPDGSNFTLKIRSTKLEDSAMYFCARRPGEAFFGQGTRLTVV.

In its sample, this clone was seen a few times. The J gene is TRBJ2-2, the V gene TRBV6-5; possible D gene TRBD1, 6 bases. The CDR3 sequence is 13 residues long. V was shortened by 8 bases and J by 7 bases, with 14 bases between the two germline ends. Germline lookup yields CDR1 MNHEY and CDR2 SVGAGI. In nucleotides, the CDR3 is TGTGCCAGCTCGACAGGAGGACGCGGGGAGCTGTTTTTT. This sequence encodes CASSTGGRGELFF.

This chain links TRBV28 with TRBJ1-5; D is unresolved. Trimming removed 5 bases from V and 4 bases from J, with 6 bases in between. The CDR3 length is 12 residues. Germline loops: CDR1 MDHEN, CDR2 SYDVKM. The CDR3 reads CASSVDNQPQHF. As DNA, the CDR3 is TGTGCCAGCAGTGTAGATAATCAGCCCCAGCATTTT. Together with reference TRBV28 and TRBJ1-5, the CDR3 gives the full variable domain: DVKVTQSSRYLVKRTGEKVFLECVQDMDHENMFWYRQDPGLGLRLIYFSYDVKMKEKGDIPEGYSVSREKKERFSLILESASTNQTSMYLCASSVDNQPQHFGDGTRLSIL.

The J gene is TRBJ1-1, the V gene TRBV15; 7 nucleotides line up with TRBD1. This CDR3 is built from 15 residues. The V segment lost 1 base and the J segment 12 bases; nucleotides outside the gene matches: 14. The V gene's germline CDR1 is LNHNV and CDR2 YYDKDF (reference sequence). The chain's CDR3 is CATSRGGGQAPWTFF. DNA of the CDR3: TGTGCCACCAGCAGAGGGGGAGGACAGGCCCCGTGGACTTTCTTT.

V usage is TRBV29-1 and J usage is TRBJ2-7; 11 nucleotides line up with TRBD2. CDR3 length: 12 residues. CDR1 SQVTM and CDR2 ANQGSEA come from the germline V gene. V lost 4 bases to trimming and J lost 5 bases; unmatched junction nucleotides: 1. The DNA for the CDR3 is TGCAGCGTTGCGGGACTAGCGGACGAGCAGTACTTC. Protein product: CSVAGLADEQYF.

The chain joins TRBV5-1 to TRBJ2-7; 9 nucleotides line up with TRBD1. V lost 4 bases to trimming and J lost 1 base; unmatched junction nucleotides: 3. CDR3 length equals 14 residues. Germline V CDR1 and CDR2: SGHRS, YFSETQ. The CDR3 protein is CASSPGTGSYEQYF. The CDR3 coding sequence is TGCGCCAGCAGCCCCGGGACAGGGTCCTACGAGCAGTACTTC.

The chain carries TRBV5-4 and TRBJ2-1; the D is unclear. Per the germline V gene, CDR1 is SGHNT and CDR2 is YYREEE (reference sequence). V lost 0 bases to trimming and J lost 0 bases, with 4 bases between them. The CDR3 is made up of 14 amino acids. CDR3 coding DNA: TGTGCCAGCAGCTTGGACTACTCCTACAATGAGCAGTTCTTC. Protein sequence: CASSLDYSYNEQFF.

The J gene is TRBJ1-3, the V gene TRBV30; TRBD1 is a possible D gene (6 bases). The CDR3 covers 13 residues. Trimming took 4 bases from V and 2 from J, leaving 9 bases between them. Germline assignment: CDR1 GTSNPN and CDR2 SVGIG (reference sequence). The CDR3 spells CAWKPGAGNTIYF. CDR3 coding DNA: TGTGCCTGGAAGCCAGGGGCTGGAAACACCATATATTTT.